One and the same sample provided the 8 T cell receptor beta chains below, sequenced in a study of blood T cell repertoires in COVID-19. Generated by immunoSEQ multiplex PCR, the TCRdb table keeps only in-frame clones and is missing some. The sample includes a few hundred thousand clones, more than 75% of them seen just once. The source material was peripheral blood. These TCRs come from a man in his sixties with acute or convalescent COVID-19.

The chain couples TRBV5-4 to TRBJ2-3; no definite D call. V gave up 0 bases and J gave up 2 bases, with 7 bases separating them. Germline-derived CDR1 and CDR2 are SGHNT and YYREEE (reference sequence). This CDR3 has 14 amino acids. The CDR3 region has the DNA TGTGCCAGCAGCTTGGGGGCAGACACAGATACGCAGTATTTT. Protein sequence: CASSLGADTDTQYF. The variable domain in full, with the rest retrieved from reference TRBV5-4 and TRBJ2-3, is ETGVTQSPTHLIKTRGQQVTLRCSSQSGHNTVSWYQQALGQGPQFIFQYYREEENGRGNFPPRFSGLQFPNYSSELNVNALELDDSALYLCASSLGADTDTQYFGPGTRLTVL.

The CDR3 here is CASSLDDRADNEQFF. The CDR3, as DNA: TGTGCCAGCAGCTTAGACGACAGGGCCGACAATGAGCAGTTCTTC. V gene TRBV11-3 combines with J gene TRBJ2-1; 7 bases are a match to TRBD1. Losses at the gene ends were 0 bases for V and 5 bases for J; bases not matched to a gene: 4. Per the germline V gene, CDR1 is SGHNT and CDR2 is YENEEA. The CDR3 sequence is 15 residues long.

The chain carries TRBV5-1 and TRBJ1-3; 7 bases map to TRBD1. The CDR3 sequence is 14 residues long. With V trimmed by 3 bases and J by 4 bases, 4 bases remained unmatched. Germline CDR1 is SGHRS and CDR2 is YFSETQ. The CDR3 loop reads CASSSRDRGNTIYF. Written as DNA, the CDR3 is TGCGCCAGCAGCTCCCGGGACAGAGGAAACACCATATATTTT.

This clone was recorded at least ten times. The chain uses TRBV7-9 and TRBJ2-6, with 7 bases lining up with TRBD1. Germline CDR1 reads SEHNR; CDR2 reads FQNEAQ (reference sequence). This CDR3 contains 17 residues. Trimming removed 5 bases from V and 0 bases from J; junction bases left unmatched: 7. The CDR3 loop is CASSASTGSSGANVLTF. As DNA, the CDR3 is TGTGCCAGCAGCGCGTCGACAGGGAGCTCTGGGGCCAACGTCCTGACTTTC.

This clone was detected a few times. This sequence joins TRBV27 and TRBJ2-2; TRBD2 matches 10 bases. CDR1 is MNHEY, CDR2 SMNVEV, per germline (reference sequence). The CDR3 extends over 17 amino acids. V was clipped by 0 bases and J by 2 bases; unmatched bases: 3. The CDR3 DNA reads TGTGCCAGCAGTTTATCGAGCGGGGGGGTCAACACCGGGGAGCTGTTTTTT. Amino acid sequence: CASSLSSGGVNTGELFF.

The chain carries TRBV28 and TRBJ1-1; D is unresolved. Trimming removed 9 bases from V and 5 bases from J, with 16 bases in between. The CDR3 is made up of 13 amino acids. CDR1 and CDR2 (germline): MDHEN, SYDVKM. The CDR3 region has the DNA TGTGCCAGTGAACGAGGAGGCCGAACTGAAGCTTTCTTT. Protein: CASERGGRTEAFF.

The chain is built from TRBV28 and TRBJ2-7, with 14 bases aligning to TRBD2. This CDR3 is 16 amino acids long. The J segment lost 6 bases and the V segment lost 5 bases, leaving 9 bases of the junction unmatched. The germline V gene has CDR1 MDHEN and CDR2 SYDVKM. The CDR3 loop is CASSAETSGGAGEQYF. Written as DNA, the CDR3 is TGTGCCAGCAGTGCCGAGACTAGCGGGGGGGCCGGCGAGCAGTACTTC.

This rearrangement joins TRBV18 to TRBJ1-5, with D uncertain. This CDR3 spans 13 amino acids. Trimming pared 8 bases from V and 1 base from J, leaving 9 bases between. The germline V gene has CDR1 KGHSH and CDR2 LQKENI. This CDR3 is CASGPGSNQPQHF. CDR3 nucleotides: TGTGCCAGCGGGCCGGGGAGCAATCAGCCCCAGCATTTT.